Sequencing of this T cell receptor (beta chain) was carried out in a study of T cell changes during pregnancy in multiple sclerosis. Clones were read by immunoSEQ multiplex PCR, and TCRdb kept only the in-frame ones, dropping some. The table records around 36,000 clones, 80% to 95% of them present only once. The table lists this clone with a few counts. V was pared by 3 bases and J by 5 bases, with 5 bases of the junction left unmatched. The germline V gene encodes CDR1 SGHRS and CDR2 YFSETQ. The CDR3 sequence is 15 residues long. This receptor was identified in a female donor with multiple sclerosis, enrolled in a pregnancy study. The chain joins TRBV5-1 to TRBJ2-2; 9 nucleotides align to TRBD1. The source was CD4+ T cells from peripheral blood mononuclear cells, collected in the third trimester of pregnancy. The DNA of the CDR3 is TGCGCCAGCAGCTCTGTGACAGGGGGAACCGGGGAGCTGTTTTTT. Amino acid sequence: CASSSVTGGTGELFF.